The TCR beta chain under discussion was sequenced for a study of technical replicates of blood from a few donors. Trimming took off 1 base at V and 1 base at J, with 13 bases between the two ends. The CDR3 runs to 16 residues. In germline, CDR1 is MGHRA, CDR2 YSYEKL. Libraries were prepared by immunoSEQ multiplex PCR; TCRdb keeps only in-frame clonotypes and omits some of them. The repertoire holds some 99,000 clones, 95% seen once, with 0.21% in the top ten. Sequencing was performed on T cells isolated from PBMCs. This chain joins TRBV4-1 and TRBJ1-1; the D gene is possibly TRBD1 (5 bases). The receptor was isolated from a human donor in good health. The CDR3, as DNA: TGCGCCAGCAGCCAAGCTGCAGGACAATGGAACACTGAAGCTTTCTTT. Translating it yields CASSQAAGQWNTEAFF.